There are a few counts of the clone carrying this TCR beta chain. Its antigen is unknown. These data come from a study of blood T cells in healthy people across ages. A sample-barcoded 5' primer and a J-beta primer mix were used in a second PCR of about 6 to 11 cycles. MiXCR was run by TCRdb on the 5' RACE reads, yielding one entry per CDR3 protein. The sample shows about 900,000 distinct CDR3 sequences, around 68% of them seen only once. Study conclusions and caveats: No one knew whether donors had CMV, which possibly confounded expanded clonotype changes. The recorded TCR beta diversity per million T cells decreased in a roughly linear manner with age.

This receptor was taken from a man in his thirties or forties in good health. Material: blood.

CDR3 sequence reads: CACGGLAKNIQYF. In DNA form, the CDR3 reads TGTGCATGCGGGGGGCTAGCCAAAAACATTCAGTACTTC. The V gene is TRBV7-2, the J gene TRBJ2-4; 8 bases are a match to TRBD2. CDR1 SGHTA and CDR2 FQGNSA come from the germline V gene. This CDR3 region has 13 residues.